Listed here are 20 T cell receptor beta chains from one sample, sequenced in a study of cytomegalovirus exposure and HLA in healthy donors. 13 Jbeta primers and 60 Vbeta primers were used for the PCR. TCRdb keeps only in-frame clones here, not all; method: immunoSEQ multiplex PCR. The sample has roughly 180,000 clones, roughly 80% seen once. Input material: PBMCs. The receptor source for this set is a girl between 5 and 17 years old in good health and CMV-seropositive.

The CDR3 sequence is CASSLWAREQYF. CDR3 DNA sequence: TGTGCCAGCAGCTTATGGGCCAGGGAGCAGTATTTT. The chain recombines TRBV7-6 with TRBJ2-3, with D maybe TRBD1 (5 bases). The V gene lost 2 bases and the J gene lost 11 bases, with 11 bases spanning the gap. The V gene's germline CDR1 is SGHVS and CDR2 FNYEAQ. CDR3 size: 12 residues.

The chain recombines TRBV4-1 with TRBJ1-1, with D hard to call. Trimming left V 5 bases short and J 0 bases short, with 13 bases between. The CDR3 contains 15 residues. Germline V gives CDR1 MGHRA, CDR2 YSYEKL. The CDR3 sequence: CASSIQPNMNTEAFF. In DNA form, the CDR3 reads TGCGCCAGCAGCATCCAACCAAACATGAACACTGAAGCTTTCTTT.

Here the CDR3 reads CASSLEEKGRTQYF. DNA for the CDR3: TGTGCCAGCAGCTTGGAAGAAAAGGGGAGGACGCAGTATTTT. J is TRBJ2-3 and V is TRBV5-8; possibly TRBD2 for D (6 bases). This CDR3 comprises 14 residues. The germline V gene encodes CDR1 SGHTS and CDR2 YDEGEE. Trimming removed 0 bases at V and 9 bases at J, with 14 bases between.

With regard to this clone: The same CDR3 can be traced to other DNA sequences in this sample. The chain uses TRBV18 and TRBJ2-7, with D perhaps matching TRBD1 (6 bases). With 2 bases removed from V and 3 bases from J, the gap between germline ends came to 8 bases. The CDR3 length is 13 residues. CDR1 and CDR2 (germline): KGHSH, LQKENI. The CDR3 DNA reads TGTGCCAGCTCACCATTGACAGGCTACGAGCAGTACTTC. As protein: CASSPLTGYEQYF.

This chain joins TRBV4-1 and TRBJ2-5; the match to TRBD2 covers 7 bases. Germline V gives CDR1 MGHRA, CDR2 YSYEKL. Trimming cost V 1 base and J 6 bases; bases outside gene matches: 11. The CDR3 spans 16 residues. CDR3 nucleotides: TGCGCCAGCAGCCAAGGACGTGCGGGAGTCTCCCAGACCCAGTACTTC. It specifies CASSQGRAGVSQTQYF.

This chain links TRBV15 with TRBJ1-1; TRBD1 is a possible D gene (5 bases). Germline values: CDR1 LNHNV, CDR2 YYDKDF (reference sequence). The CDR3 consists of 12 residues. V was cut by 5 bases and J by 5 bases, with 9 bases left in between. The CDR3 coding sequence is TGTGCCACCAGCGCCCGGGGGACTGAAGCTTTCTTT. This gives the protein CATSARGTEAFF.

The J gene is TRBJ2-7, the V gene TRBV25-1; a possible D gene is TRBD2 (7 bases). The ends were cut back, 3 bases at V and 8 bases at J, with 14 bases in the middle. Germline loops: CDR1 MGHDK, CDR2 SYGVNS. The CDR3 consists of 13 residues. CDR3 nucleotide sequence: TGTGCCAGCAGTGACGGGGGGCGGTTGCAGCAGTACTTC. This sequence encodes CASSDGGRLQQYF.

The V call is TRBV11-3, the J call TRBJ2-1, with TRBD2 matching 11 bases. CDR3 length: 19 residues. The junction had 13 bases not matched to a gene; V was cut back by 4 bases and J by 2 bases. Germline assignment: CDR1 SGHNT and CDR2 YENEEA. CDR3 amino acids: CASSSYETTSGAPYNEQFF. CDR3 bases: TGTGCCAGCAGCTCTTATGAAACGACTAGCGGGGCCCCCTACAATGAGCAGTTCTTC.

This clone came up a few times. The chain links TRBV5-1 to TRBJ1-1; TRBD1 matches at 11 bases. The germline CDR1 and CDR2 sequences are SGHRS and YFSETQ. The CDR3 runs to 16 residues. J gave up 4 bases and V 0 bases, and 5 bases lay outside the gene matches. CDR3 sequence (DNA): TGCGCCAGCAGCTTGGGTGGACAGGGGGCCGGCACTGAAGCTTTCTTT. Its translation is CASSLGGQGAGTEAFF.

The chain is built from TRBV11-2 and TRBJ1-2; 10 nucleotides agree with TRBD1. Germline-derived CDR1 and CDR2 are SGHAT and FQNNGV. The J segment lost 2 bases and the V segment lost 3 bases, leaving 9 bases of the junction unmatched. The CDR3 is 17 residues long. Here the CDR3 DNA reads TGTGCCAGCAGCTTCCGACAGGGGGCAGATCAGAACTATGGCTACACCTTC. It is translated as CASSFRQGADQNYGYTF.

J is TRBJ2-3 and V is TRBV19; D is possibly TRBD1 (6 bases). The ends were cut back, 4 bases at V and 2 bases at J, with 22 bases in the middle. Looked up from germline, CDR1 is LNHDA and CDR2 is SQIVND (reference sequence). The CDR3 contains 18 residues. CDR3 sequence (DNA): TGTGCCAGTAGTACCCCATGGCAGGGGACGTCATACACAGATACGCAGTATTTT. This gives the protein CASSTPWQGTSYTDTQYF.

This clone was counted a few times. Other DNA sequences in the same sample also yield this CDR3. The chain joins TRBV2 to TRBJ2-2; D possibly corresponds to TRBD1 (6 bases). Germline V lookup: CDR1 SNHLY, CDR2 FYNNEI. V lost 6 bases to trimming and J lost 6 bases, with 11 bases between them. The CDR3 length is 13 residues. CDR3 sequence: CASRGQGAGELFF. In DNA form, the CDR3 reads TGTGCCAGCAGGGGACAAGGGGCCGGGGAGCTGTTTTTT.

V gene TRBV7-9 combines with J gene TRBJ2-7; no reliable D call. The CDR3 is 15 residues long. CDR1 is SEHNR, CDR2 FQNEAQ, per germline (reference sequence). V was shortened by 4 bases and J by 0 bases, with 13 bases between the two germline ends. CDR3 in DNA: TGTGCCAGCAGCTCGTCTCGCTTCAGCTCCTACGAGCAGTACTTC. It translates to CASSSSRFSSYEQYF.

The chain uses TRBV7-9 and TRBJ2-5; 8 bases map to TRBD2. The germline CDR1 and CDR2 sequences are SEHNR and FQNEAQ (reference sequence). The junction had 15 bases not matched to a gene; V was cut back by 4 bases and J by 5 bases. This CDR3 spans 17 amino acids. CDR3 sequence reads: CASSSQMSVGRAETQYF. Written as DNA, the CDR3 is TGTGCCAGCAGCTCCCAAATGTCTGTCGGGAGGGCCGAGACCCAGTACTTC. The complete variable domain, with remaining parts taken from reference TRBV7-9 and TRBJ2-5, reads DTGVSQNPRHKITKRGQNVTFRCDPISEHNRLYWYRQTLGQGPEFLTYFQNEAQLEKSRLLSDRFSAERPKGSFSTLEIQRTEQGDSAMYLCASSSQMSVGRAETQYFGPGTRLLVL.

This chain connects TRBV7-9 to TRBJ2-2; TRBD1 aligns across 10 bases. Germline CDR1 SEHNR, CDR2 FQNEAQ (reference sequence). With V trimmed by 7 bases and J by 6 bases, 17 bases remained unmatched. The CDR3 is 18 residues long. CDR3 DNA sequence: TGTGCCAGCATCAATCCAGACGGGGACAGGGGATCGTCCGGGGAGCTGTTTTTT. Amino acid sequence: CASINPDGDRGSSGELFF.

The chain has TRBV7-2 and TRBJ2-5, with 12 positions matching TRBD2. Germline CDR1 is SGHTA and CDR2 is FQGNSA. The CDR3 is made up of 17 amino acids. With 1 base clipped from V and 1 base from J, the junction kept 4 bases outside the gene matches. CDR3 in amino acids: CASSLGLTSGSQETQYF. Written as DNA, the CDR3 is TGTGCCAGCAGCTTAGGCTTGACTAGCGGGAGCCAAGAGACCCAGTACTTC.

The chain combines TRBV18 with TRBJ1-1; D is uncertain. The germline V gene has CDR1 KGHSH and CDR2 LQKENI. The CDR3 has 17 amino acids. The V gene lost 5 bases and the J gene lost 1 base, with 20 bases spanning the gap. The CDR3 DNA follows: TGTGCCAGCTCATCACGACCTAGGGAGGCTGGGAACACTGAAGCTTTCTTT. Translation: CASSSRPREAGNTEAFF.

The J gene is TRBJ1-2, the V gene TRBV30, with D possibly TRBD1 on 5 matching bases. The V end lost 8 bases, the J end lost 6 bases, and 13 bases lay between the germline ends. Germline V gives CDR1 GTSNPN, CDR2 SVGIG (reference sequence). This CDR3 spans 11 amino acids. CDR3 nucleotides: TGTGCCGCGCAACCCAGGGATGGCTACACCTTC. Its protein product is CAAQPRDGYTF.

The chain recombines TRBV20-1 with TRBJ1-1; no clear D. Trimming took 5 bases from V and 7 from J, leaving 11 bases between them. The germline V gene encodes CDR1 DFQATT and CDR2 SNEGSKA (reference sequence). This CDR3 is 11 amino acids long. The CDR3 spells CSAPAAVEAFF. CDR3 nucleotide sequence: TGCAGTGCTCCGGCGGCTGTTGAAGCTTTCTTT.

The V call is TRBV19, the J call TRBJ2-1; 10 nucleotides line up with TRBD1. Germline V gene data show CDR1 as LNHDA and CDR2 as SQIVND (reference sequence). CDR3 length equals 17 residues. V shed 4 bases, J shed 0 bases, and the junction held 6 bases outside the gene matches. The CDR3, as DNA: TGTGCCAGTAGTAGTTCGACAGGGGGCGCCTCCTACAATGAGCAGTTCTTC. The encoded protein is CASSSSTGGASYNEQFF.